This T cell receptor beta chain was retrieved from a study of shared clonotypes between healthy human individuals (dated by TCRdb to about 2020). About the investigation overall: The cohort included a few men and a couple of women between 18 and 49 years of age. To estimate repertoire size and how much clonotype sharing occurs between individuals, the study deeply sequenced the blood TCR repertoires of roughly 5 healthy adults. Leukapheresis yielded between about 0.8 and 8.9 billion PBMCs per donor. To increase sequencing depth and limit assay-specific biases, different laboratories used diverse techniques to prepare libraries and sequence TCR repertoires. For each donor, CD4 naive and CD4 memory were each run on three plates, CD8 naive on two plates, and CD8 memory on one plate.

CD8 naive samples were obtained by positive selection for CCR7 among CD45RO-negative cells, yielding a CD45RA+CCR7+ population from which TemRA cells were excluded. Donors were healthy HIV-negative adults with no recently reported acute infections or vaccinations. Only Caucasian adults living in Nashville, Tennessee, USA were represented among the donors. Blood was obtained by leukapheresis, after which PBMCs were separated by Ficoll-Histopaque density gradient centrifugation and cryopreserved in liquid nitrogen vapor phase. Analytical flow cytometry was used to check the purity and quantity of every magnetically sorted T cell population. From each sorted fraction, genomic DNA was isolated and quantified by UV absorbance on a Nanodrop 2000c. The paper's findings and limits, for the study overall: Across four donors, about 5% of naive CD4, over 3% of naive CD8, approximately 2.5% of memory CD4, and under 0.45% of memory CD8 clonotypes were shared. Sampling was limited to blood, and TCR repertoires in tissue likely differ from TCR repertoires in blood. Pairwise subsampling indicated that sequencing depth was expected to affect the degree of clonotype sharing among donors. Incomplete sequencing was indicated by rarefaction of sorted-subset datasets, despite the large sequencing depth. Estimated clonotype richness was generally larger for naive than for memory subsets. Because the study included a small number of donors, the genetic and exposure-history diversity represented was limited. Higher generation probabilities were observed for clonotypes shared by all four sorted-subset donors than for non-shared clonotypes.

Notes on this clone: Which antigen it targets is not known. No base qualities exist here, and no much larger clone lies one base off it.

TCR CDR3 regions were amplified from genomic DNA by multiplex PCR using the deep immunoSEQ assay. Extracted genomic DNA from each cell subset was spread evenly across all wells of several immunoSEQ 96-well plates, with each plate serving as a replicate. Each replicate PCR for sorted subsets received approximately 220 ng genomic DNA, equal to around 32,000 T cell genomes. Purified libraries were measured with a Qubit 3.0 fluorometer, size-checked on a Bioanalyzer 2100, and measured again with the KAPA Library Quantification kit. Every immunoSEQ 96-well plate was sequenced on a separate single-read 150-cycle Illumina NextSeq 550 flow cell. The study's processing was this. Because the immunoSEQ output held only junctional sequences and lacked quality scores, the filtering could not match the filtering applied to full-length reads. Sequences were annotated with PyIR, a Python wrapper for IgBLAST v1.9, using IMGT germline references to assign V/J genes and CDR3. Any read was removed if the V/J assignment was weak (E-value above 1e-6), the CDR3 was missing, or the read contained stop codons, out-of-frame junctions, or ambiguous translated residues. V3J clonotypes were defined as sequences sharing the same inferred V gene, J gene, and CDR3 amino acid sequence. The percentage overlap between two repertoires was calculated by dividing the number of shared unique clonotypes by the size of the smaller repertoire. Repertoire richness was assessed with RTK rarefaction, the Chao1 estimator, and Recon v2.1 estimates of unobserved clonotypes. OLGA was used to compute generation probabilities for all TCRbeta clonotypes that the gDNA method yielded from a few donors. Imported from immuneACCESS, the table was reduced by TCRdb to in-frame sequences with V and J called. These copies leave out some clones; in studies compared against another copy, an unresolved V gene accounts for under half, and the cause of the remainder is not known. The V and J calls and clone size come from that table; D and trimming were worked out from the DNA. The sample contains under 2,000,000 clones, approximately 94% of them found a single time. 1.2% of the sample lies in the top ten.

From the cysteine through the phenylalanine, the CDR3 covers 14 amino acids. The kept DNA is CDR3 alone, 42 bases in frame from the first base. CDR1 and CDR2 are drawn from the germline V gene: SGDLS, YYNGEE. The germline V end is reduced by 4 bases and the J end by 6 bases; junction bases left unmatched: 4. The source is a man aged 18-30 years in good health. Recombination linked TRBV9 to TRBJ2-2, and TRBD1 matches 9 of the central bases. Sequenced: naive CD8+ T cells sorted from blood. Sample cell subset or site, as interpreted from the label and publication: CD45RA+CCR7+. At the DNA level, the sequence is TGTGCCAGCAGCCCAGGACAGGGGCCCGGGGAGCTGTTTTTT. Protein translation: CASSPGQGPGELFF.